The present T cell receptor beta chain was sequenced within a study of T cell responses to AZD1222 COVID-19 vaccine. Study findings and constraints: Vaccine-associated CD4 TCRs spanned spike, dominant at 160-218 and 743-854. Epitopes outside B.1.351 and B.1.1.7 mutated regions reportedly drew nearly half of spike TCRs.

Measured with immunoSEQ multiplex PCR; TCRdb has only the in-frame clones, and not every one. The repertoire has approximately 70,000 clones, more than 75% of them found once; the top ten carry nearly 25%. Comments on this clone: The antigen is undetermined.

From germline, CDR1 is SGHTA and CDR2 FQGNSA. The CDR3 sequence is 10 residues long. V was cut by 0 bases and J by 7 bases, with 0 bases left in between. Sequences were derived from peripheral blood, sampled on day 0 of AZD1222 vaccination. This rearrangement joins TRBV7-2 to TRBJ1-2; D is undetermined. The TCR was taken from an adult in good health. The DNA of the CDR3 is TGTGCCAGCAGCTTAGCTGGCTACACCTTC. This encodes CASSLAGYTF.